The clone carrying this TCR beta chain was found many times. The target antigen is unknown. A much larger clone sits a single nucleotide away, making a read error possible. From the reads, TCRdb called clonotypes with MiXCR, one entry per CDR3 protein. The data show approximately 260,000 distinct CDR3 sequences, 15% to 20% seen once. This specimen belongs to a study of T cell repertoires in cytomegalovirus infection. Study background: The public TCR beta signatures pointed to both CMV infection and matching HLA type.

Study observations and caveats: The cumulative frequency of public TCR beta families identified carriers of CMV plus the relevant HLA.

The sample comprised CD8+ T cells from PBMCs. This sequence originates from a human donor in good health (CMV status not recorded). Some clones in this sample may be carry-over from other donors' samples.

CDR3 bases: TGTGCCAGCAGTGACAGCTCCTACAATGAGCAGTTCTTC. Translating gives CASSDSSYNEQFF. The V gene is TRBV6-2 or TRBV6-3, the J gene TRBJ2-1; a possible D gene is TRBD1 (5 bases). Per the germline V gene, CDR1 is MNHEY and CDR2 is SVGEGT. Trimming removed 5 bases at V and 0 bases at J, with 5 bases between. There are 13 residues in the CDR3.